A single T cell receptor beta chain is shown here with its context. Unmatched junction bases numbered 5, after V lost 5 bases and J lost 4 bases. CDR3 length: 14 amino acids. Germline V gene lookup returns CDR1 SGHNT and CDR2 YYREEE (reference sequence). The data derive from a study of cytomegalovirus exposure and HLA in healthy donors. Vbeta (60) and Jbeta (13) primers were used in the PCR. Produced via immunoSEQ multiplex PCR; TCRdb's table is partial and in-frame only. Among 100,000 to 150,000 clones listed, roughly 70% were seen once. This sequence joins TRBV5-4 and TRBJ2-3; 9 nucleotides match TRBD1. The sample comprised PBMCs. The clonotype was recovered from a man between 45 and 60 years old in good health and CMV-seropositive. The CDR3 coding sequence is TGTGCCAGCAGATCCCGACAGGGGGCAGATACGCAGTATTTT. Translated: CASRSRQGADTQYF.